These 12 T cell receptor beta chains share one sample of origin, sequenced in a study of cytomegalovirus exposure and HLA in healthy donors. PCR was performed using 60 Vbeta and 13 Jbeta primers. Sequencing used immunoSEQ multiplex PCR; TCRdb keeps in-frame clones, though not all of them. The sample contains roughly 120,000 clones, 7% to 9.5% of which appear only once. Sequenced material: PBMCs. The receptors were gathered from a woman aged 40 to 55 in good health and CMV-seropositive.

This clone occurred a few times. V and J are TRBV6-5 and TRBJ2-7; 10 bases agree with TRBD1. The trim removed 5 bases at V and 4 bases at J, leaving 5 bases unmatched. The germline V gene encodes CDR1 MNHEY and CDR2 SVGAGI. The CDR3 is 14 residues long. DNA of the CDR3: TGTGCCAGCAGTGGGACAGGGGAGATATACGAGCAGTACTTC. Its protein product is CASSGTGEIYEQYF.

The chain has TRBV7-3 and TRBJ1-6; D is undetermined. There are 14 residues in the CDR3. V lost 4 bases, J lost 8 bases, and 12 bases lay in between. CDR1 SGHTA and CDR2 FQGTGA come from the germline V gene. The CDR3: CASSSVGADSPLHF. The CDR3 coding sequence is TGTGCCAGCAGCTCAGTAGGAGCCGATTCACCCCTCCACTTT.

This sequence joins TRBV19 and TRBJ1-4; TRBD1 might be the D (6 bases). The germline gives CDR1 LNHDA, CDR2 SQIVND (reference sequence). Trimming took off 4 bases at V and 10 bases at J, with 16 bases between the two ends. This CDR3 contains 14 residues. CDR3 DNA: TGTGCCAGTAGTAGTCAGGGGCAAGGGGGAAAACTGTTTTTT. Encoded protein: CASSSQGQGGKLFF. Full variable domain (outside the CDR3, taken from reference TRBV19 and TRBJ1-4): DGGITQSPKYLFRKEGQNVTLSCEQNLNHDAMYWYRQDPGQGLRLIYYSQIVNDFQKGDIAEGYSVSREKKESFPLTVTSAQKNPTAFYLCASSSQGQGGKLFFGSGTQLSVL.

The chain couples TRBV6-1 to TRBJ1-6, with D possibly being TRBD1 (5 bases). The CDR3 runs 15 residues. The germline V gene has CDR1 MNHNS and CDR2 SASEGT. The V gene lost 4 bases and the J gene lost 7 bases, with 14 bases spanning the gap. The CDR3 spells CASSGGRDPNSPLHF. The CDR3 DNA reads as TGTGCCAGCAGTGGAGGGCGGGACCCCAATTCACCCCTCCACTTT.

V gene TRBV19 combines with J gene TRBJ1-5; 9 bases are a match to TRBD1. CDR1 is LNHDA, CDR2 SQIVND, per germline (reference sequence). V shed 8 bases and J 3 bases; nucleotides not matched to a gene: 2. This CDR3 region has 13 residues. The CDR3 spells CASRDRDNQPQHF. The CDR3 DNA reads as TGTGCCAGTCGGGACAGGGACAATCAGCCCCAGCATTTT. Complete variable domain (other parts from reference TRBV19 and TRBJ1-5): DGGITQSPKYLFRKEGQNVTLSCEQNLNHDAMYWYRQDPGQGLRLIYYSQIVNDFQKGDIAEGYSVSREKKESFPLTVTSAQKNPTAFYLCASRDRDNQPQHFGDGTRLSIL.

Only a few counts were recorded for this clone. The V call is TRBV27, the J call TRBJ2-7; 9 positions match TRBD1. V shed 6 bases, J shed 0 bases, and the junction held 9 bases outside the gene matches. This CDR3 is built from 16 residues. Germline V lookup: CDR1 MNHEY, CDR2 SMNVEV (reference sequence). The CDR3 protein is CASSPRQGVISYEQYF. In DNA, the CDR3 is TGTGCCAGCAGCCCTCGACAGGGGGTAATCTCCTACGAGCAGTACTTC.

CDR3 region: CSVTSGEITDTQYF. For the CDR3, the DNA is TGCAGCGTAACTAGCGGGGAGATCACAGATACGCAGTATTTT. The chain joins TRBV29-1 to TRBJ2-3; 10 nucleotides agree with TRBD2. V trimming: 6 bases; J trimming: 2 bases; junction bases outside the gene matches: 5. Germline V lookup: CDR1 SQVTM, CDR2 ANQGSEA. The CDR3 spans 14 residues.

This clone was observed a handful of times. The CDR3 DNA is TGCGCCAGCAGCTTGAGAGTAGGAGTCTATGGCTACACCTTC. It is translated as CASSLRVGVYGYTF. V usage is TRBV5-1 and J usage is TRBJ1-2; unclear D gene. V lost 1 base to trimming and J lost 4 bases, with 11 bases between them. Germline loops: CDR1 SGHRS, CDR2 YFSETQ. CDR3 length: 14 residues. Full variable domain (missing parts from reference TRBV5-1 and TRBJ1-2): KAGVTQTPRYLIKTRGQQVTLSCSPISGHRSVSWYQQTPGQGLQFLFEYFSETQRNKGNFPGRFSGRQFSNSRSEMNVSTLELGDSALYLCASSLRVGVYGYTFGSGTRLTVV.

V and J are TRBV7-6 and TRBJ1-3; the D is unclear. This CDR3 region has 15 residues. Germline CDR1 SGHVS, CDR2 FNYEAQ. Deletions cut 1 base from V and 5 bases from J, with 12 bases between. The CDR3 DNA sequence: TGTGCCAGCAGCTTAGGGGGAGCGGAGAGAAACACCATATATTTT. This codes for CASSLGGAERNTIYF.

This clone came up a few times. This chain uses TRBV5-1 with TRBJ2-3; TRBD2 might be the D (7 bases). Trimming removed 0 bases at V and 5 bases at J, with 16 bases between. The CDR3 loop spans 16 amino acids. Germline CDR1 and CDR2: SGHRS and YFSETQ. This CDR3 reads CASSLAIAGAGDTQYF. As DNA, the CDR3 is TGCGCCAGCAGCTTGGCCATTGCGGGGGCGGGAGATACGCAGTATTTT. Drawing the rest from reference TRBV5-1 and TRBJ2-3, the complete variable domain is KAGVTQTPRYLIKTRGQQVTLSCSPISGHRSVSWYQQTPGQGLQFLFEYFSETQRNKGNFPGRFSGRQFSNSRSEMNVSTLELGDSALYLCASSLAIAGAGDTQYFGPGTRLTVL.

The chain recombines TRBV7-2 with TRBJ1-6, with a tentative D call TRBD1 (6 bases). CDR1 and CDR2 from the germline V gene are SGHTA and FQGNSA. The CDR3 covers 14 residues. Between the trimmed V and J ends, which lost 1 base and 12 bases, there was a span of 13 bases. The chain's CDR3 is CASSLVGRGVPLHF. CDR3 nucleotides: TGTGCCAGCAGCTTAGTGGGCAGGGGAGTACCCCTCCACTTT.

The chain carries TRBV2 and TRBJ2-2; D remains unclear. V lost 4 bases, J lost 8 bases, and 11 bases lay in between. Germline CDR1 and CDR2: SNHLY and FYNNEI. CDR3 length equals 13 residues. The CDR3 here is CASSAKRVGELFF. For the CDR3, the DNA is TGTGCCAGCAGTGCGAAACGGGTAGGGGAGCTGTTTTTT.